This T cell receptor (beta chain) emerged from a study of radiotherapy plus CTLA-4 blockade in lung cancer. Looking at the study overall: Disease control was seen in 30% to 35% of patients, objective responses in roughly 17%.

There are 14 residues in the CDR3. Deletions cut 3 bases from V and 8 bases from J, with 16 bases between. Germline CDR1 and CDR2: WSHSY and SAAADI. Sequencing was performed with immunoSEQ multiplex PCR; in TCRdb, only in-frame clones are kept and a portion is missing. The sample yields approximately 40,000 clones, around three quarters seen once. Overall study results and limits: Early clone dynamics of blood T cells, plus interferon-beta, reportedly predicted response best. Among blood TCR repertoires after radiotherapy plus ipilimumab, tumor-derived clones expanded.

Worth noting for this clone: The antigen is not known.

Sequencing was performed on peripheral blood, taken from a patient treated with radiotherapy plus ipilimumab. This receptor was obtained from a human donor with non-small cell lung cancer who had stable disease on radiotherapy plus ipilimumab. The rearrangement joins TRBV10-2 to TRBJ1-1; D not certain. Here the CDR3 reads CASSDRSALAEAFF. CDR3 DNA: TGCGCCAGCAGTGACAGGTCGGCCCTGGCCGAAGCTTTCTTT.